This TCR beta chain was sequenced in a study of T cell responses to AZD1222 COVID-19 vaccine. Study-level background: Both about-4-week and about-12-week second-dose recipients were combined.

The CDR3 runs to 14 residues. Per the germline V gene, CDR1 is SGDLS and CDR2 is YYNGEE. V was cut by 0 bases and J by 6 bases, with 9 bases left in between. Whole-study findings and limits: In the spike-specific TCR repertoire, nearly half reportedly target unmutated variant regions. The CD4 TCRs associated with vaccination extended across spike and predominated at 160-218 and 743-854. Possibly, clonal diversity was underestimated; donors were largely white British and included more females.

Produced via immunoSEQ multiplex PCR; TCRdb's table is partial and in-frame only. The sample records approximately 68,000 clones, 80% to 90% being singletons. A word on this clone: The antigen is unknown.

Sample: peripheral blood, taken on day 0 of AZD1222 vaccination. The chain combines TRBV9 with TRBJ2-2; no firm D call. This sequence was found in an adult in good health. The CDR3 DNA reads TGTGCCAGCAGCGTAGCGATGGCCGCCGGGGAGCTGTTTTTT. Protein product: CASSVAMAAGELFF.